The entry that follows covers one TCR beta chain sequence. Its antigen is unidentified. A junction end diverges from the germline sequence, so it may reflect a read error. Samples left unsorted employed about 100 million PBMCs for genomic DNA. CDR1 is SEHNR and CDR2 is FQNEAQ in the germline V gene (reference sequence). This CDR3 is built from 17 residues. These data are taken from a study of shared clonotypes between healthy human individuals. Overall study context: Donors were two women and three men aged 18 to 49. Whole-study findings and limits: Sampling included only blood; tissue repertoires likely differ.

At a deep level, the assay was run. Only in-frame clones appear in the TCRdb table, and some are missing; sequencing was by immunoSEQ multiplex PCR. The table records about 480,000 clones, about 75% of them present only once. This rearrangement joins TRBV7-9 to TRBJ2-5; D call uncertain. Sequencing used PBMCs. This receptor was obtained from a woman in her thirties or forties in good health. Some clones in this sample may be carry-over from other donors' samples. CDR3 region: CASSLSPPGQIQEIQYF. The DNA of the CDR3 is TGTGCCAGCAGCTTATCCCCCCCGGGTCAAATCCAAGAGATCCAGTACTTC. Filled out from reference TRBV7-9 and TRBJ2-5, the complete variable domain reads DTGVSQNPRHKITKRGQNVTFRCDPISEHNRLYWYRQTLGQGPEFLTYFQNEAQLEKSRLLSDRFSAERPKGSFSTLEIQRTEQGDSAMYLCASSLSPPGQIQEIQYFGPGTRLLVL.